One sample yielded the 2 T cell receptor beta chains listed below, sequenced in a study of spatial heterogeneity in lung cancer. As for time point: sample taken at primary tumor resection. TCRdb re-called the 5' RACE reads through MiXCR, storing one row per CDR3 protein. This table has some 100,000 distinct CDR3 sequences, about an eighth appearing once. The sample was PBMCs, taken at surgery. Receptors were obtained from a male donor with early-stage non-small cell lung cancer.

J is TRBJ1-2 and V is TRBV10-3; D may be TRBD1 (6 bases). The CDR3 has 17 amino acids. Germline lookup yields CDR1 ENHRY and CDR2 SYGVKD. V gave up 1 base and J gave up 4 bases, with 19 bases separating them. The CDR3 DNA is TGTGCCATCAGTGAGTTAACGGGACCGACAGGACCCTATGGCTACACCTTC. It yields the protein CAISELTGPTGPYGYTF.

The rearrangement joins TRBV2 to TRBJ2-3, with D possibly being TRBD1 or TRBD2 (6 bases each). This CDR3 is built from 16 residues. Germline CDR1 is SNHLY and CDR2 is FYNNEI. V was shortened by 6 bases and J by 0 bases, with 16 bases between the two germline ends. CDR3 loop: CASRPTGGSSTDTQYF. CDR3 DNA sequence: TGTGCCAGCAGACCGACCGGGGGCTCTAGCACAGATACGCAGTATTTT.